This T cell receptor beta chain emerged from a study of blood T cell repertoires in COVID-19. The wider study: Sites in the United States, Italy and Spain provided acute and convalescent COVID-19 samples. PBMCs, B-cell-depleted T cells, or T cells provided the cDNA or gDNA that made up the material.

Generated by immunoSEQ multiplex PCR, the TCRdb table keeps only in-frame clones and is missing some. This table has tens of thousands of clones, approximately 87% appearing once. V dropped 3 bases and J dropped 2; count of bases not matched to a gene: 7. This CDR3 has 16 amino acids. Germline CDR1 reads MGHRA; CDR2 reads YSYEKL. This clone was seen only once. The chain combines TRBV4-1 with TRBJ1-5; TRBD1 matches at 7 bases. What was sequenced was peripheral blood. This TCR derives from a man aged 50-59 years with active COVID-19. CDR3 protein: CASSQDRQGGNQPQHF. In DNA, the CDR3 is TGCGCCAGCAGCCAGGACCGACAGGGTGGCAATCAGCCCCAGCATTTT.